Each of the 16 T cell receptor beta chains below was sequenced from the same sample in a study of control samples from healthy donors and cancer patients (dated by TCRdb to about 2020). Library construction relied on the immunoSEQ multiplex PCR assay. Imported from immuneACCESS, the table was reduced by TCRdb to in-frame sequences with V and J called. These copies leave out some clones; in studies compared against another copy, an unresolved V gene accounts for under half, and the cause of the remainder is not known. This sample has 180,000 or so clones in its table, and roughly 91% of those were observed once. The ten largest clones add up to about 1.6% of the sample. The sequenced sample consisted of blood. These receptors were obtained from a woman aged 30 to 39 in good health.

The genes are TRBV15 and TRBJ1-3; D is unclear. Trimming took 0 bases from V and 1 from J, leaving 4 bases between them. The CDR3 runs 14 residues. Per germline, CDR1 LNHNV and CDR2 YYDKDF (reference sequence). CDR3 in amino acids: CATSRDRSGNTIYF. CDR3 DNA: TGTGCCACCAGCAGAGATCGATCTGGAAACACCATATATTTT.

To note about this clone: Other nucleotide sequences in the sample specify the same CDR3. The J gene is TRBJ1-1, the V gene TRBV5-6; TRBD1 is a possible D gene (5 bases). The CDR3 contains 15 residues. The germline V gene has CDR1 SGHDT and CDR2 YYEEEE. V gave up 2 bases and J gave up 1 base, with 12 bases separating them. DNA for the CDR3: TGTGCCAGCAGCTTTCAGGGTAGGAGGAACACTGAAGCTTTCTTT. Translation: CASSFQGRRNTEAFF. Complete variable domain (other parts from reference TRBV5-6 and TRBJ1-1): DAGVTQSPTHLIKTRGQQVTLRCSPKSGHDTVSWYQQALGQGPQFIFQYYEEEERQRGNFPDRFSGHQFPNYSSELNVNALLLGDSALYLCASSFQGRRNTEAFFGQGTRLTVV.

This chain uses TRBV6-1 with TRBJ2-3; a possible D gene is TRBD1 (6 bases). CDR1 and CDR2 from the germline V gene are MNHNS and SASEGT. The ends were cut back, 3 bases at V and 4 bases at J, with 11 bases in the middle. This CDR3 has 14 amino acids. CDR3 in amino acids: CASSETGGADTQYF. Here the CDR3 DNA reads TGTGCCAGCAGTGAGACAGGCGGTGCAGATACGCAGTATTTT.

This rearrangement joins TRBV28 to TRBJ2-5; 7 nucleotides match TRBD2. V lost 2 bases, J lost 5 bases, and 11 bases stayed unmatched. The CDR3 is made up of 16 amino acids. In germline, CDR1 is MDHEN, CDR2 SYDVKM. The CDR3 sequence is CASSLRVGRRAETQYF. In nucleotides, the CDR3 is TGTGCCAGCAGTTTACGGGTCGGGAGGCGGGCTGAGACCCAGTACTTC.

A single count supports this clone. The rearrangement links TRBV3-1 (or the pseudogene TRBV3-2) to TRBJ1-1, with D perhaps matching TRBD1 (5 bases). The V end lost 1 base, the J end lost 0 bases, and 12 bases lay between the germline ends. Germline V gives CDR1 LGHDT, CDR2 YNNKEL (reference sequence). This CDR3 is built from 16 residues. This CDR3 is CASSQGGKRMNTEAFF. DNA for the CDR3: TGTGCCAGCAGCCAAGGGGGGAAGAGGATGAACACTGAAGCTTTCTTT.

This sequence joins TRBV5-3 and TRBJ2-5; D not certain. TRBV5-3 is an ORF for which the function is uncertain. This CDR3 spans 14 amino acids. Trimming stripped 1 base from V and 0 bases from J, with 7 bases between. The CDR3 loop reads CARSLLGYQETQYF. For the CDR3, the DNA is TGTGCCAGAAGCTTGTTAGGGTACCAAGAGACCCAGTACTTC.

The chain employs TRBV11-2 and TRBJ2-2, with unresolved D. Trimming removed 1 base at V and 2 bases at J, with 11 bases between. CDR3 size: 16 residues. Germline assignment: CDR1 SGHAT and CDR2 FQNNGV. This chain's CDR3 is CASSLVAAKNTGELFF. The CDR3 nucleotides are TGTGCCAGCAGCTTAGTGGCGGCAAAAAACACCGGGGAGCTGTTTTTT.

This clone occurred once. The chain recombines TRBV2 with TRBJ2-7; TRBD2 agrees at 16 bases. Trimming removed 6 bases from V and 2 bases from J; junction bases left unmatched: 4. The length of the CDR3 is 16 residues. CDR1 SNHLY and CDR2 FYNNEI come from the germline V gene. CDR3 bases: TGTGCCAGCAGACCCGGGACTAGCGGGGGGGCCTACGAGCAGTACTTC. Its protein is CASRPGTSGGAYEQYF.

The CDR3, as DNA: TGTGCCAGCAGCTTCGGCGGGAGGGGTTCCGAGCAGTACTTC. Amino acid sequence: CASSFGGRGSEQYF. The chain employs TRBV7-8 and TRBJ2-7; 9 nucleotides agree with TRBD2. The CDR3 covers 14 residues. Germline trimming cut 3 bases from V and 6 bases from J; bases unmatched to any gene: 6. CDR1 and CDR2 from the germline V gene are SGHVS and FQNEAQ.

This clone is a singleton in its sample. The chain couples TRBV18 to TRBJ2-2, with TRBD2 matching over 7 bases. The V segment lost 1 base and the J segment 5 bases; nucleotides outside the gene matches: 7. The CDR3 consists of 16 residues. In germline, CDR1 is KGHSH, CDR2 LQKENI. The CDR3 coding sequence is TGTGCCAGCTCACCACGAGGCGGGAGAGGGACCGGGGAGCTGTTTTTT. Translating it yields CASSPRGGRGTGELFF.

The chain carries TRBV5-4 and TRBJ1-2; 12 positions match TRBD1. The CDR3 length is 15 residues. Germline values: CDR1 SGHNT, CDR2 YYREEE (reference sequence). Trimming removed 4 bases from V and 8 bases from J; junction bases left unmatched: 9. CDR3 coding DNA: TGTGCCAGCAGCGGACCGGGACAGGGGGCTCGGGGCTACACCTTC. Residues: CASSGPGQGARGYTF.

The rearrangement joins TRBV27 to TRBJ1-2, with D unresolved. Trimming shortened V by 6 bases and J by 3 bases, and 11 bases separated the two germline ends. Germline assignment: CDR1 MNHEY and CDR2 SMNVEV (reference sequence). CDR3 length equals 13 residues. The chain's CDR3 is CASSPDGYYGYTF. As DNA, the CDR3 is TGTGCCAGCAGCCCCGACGGGTACTATGGCTACACCTTC.

This CDR3 is CASSESQWNQPQHF. The CDR3 DNA follows: TGTGCCAGCAGTGAATCACAATGGAATCAGCCCCAGCATTTT. V is TRBV2 and J is TRBJ1-5; D gene ambiguous. CDR1 is SNHLY and CDR2 is FYNNEI in the germline V gene. The CDR3 is 14 amino acids. Trimming removed 2 bases from V and 4 bases from J, with 9 bases in between. The full variable domain, completed using reference TRBV2 and TRBJ1-5, is EPEVTQTPSHQVTQMGQEVILRCVPISNHLYFYWYRQILGQKVEFLVSFYNNEISEKSEIFDDQFSVERPDGSNFTLKIRSTKLEDSAMYFCASSESQWNQPQHFGDGTRLSIL.

Only a few counts were recorded for this clone. The chain carries TRBV9 and TRBJ1-1; 7 bases fit TRBD1. The length of the CDR3 is 14 residues. The V and J ends lost 3 bases and 1 base, in that order; junction bases with no gene match: 3. In germline, CDR1 is SGDLS, CDR2 YYNGEE. The DNA of the CDR3 is TGTGCCAGCAGCGCAGGGGGGGCGAACACTGAAGCTTTCTTT. It codes for CASSAGGANTEAFF. Full variable domain (remainder filled in from reference TRBV9 and TRBJ1-1): DSGVTQTPKHLITATGQRVTLRCSPRSGDLSVYWYQQSLDQGLQFLIQYYNGEERAKGNILERFSAQQFPDLHSELNLSSLELGDSALYFCASSAGGANTEAFFGQGTRLTVV.

This CDR3 reads CASRREETQYF. The CDR3 bases are TGTGCCTCCCGAAGGGAAGAGACCCAGTACTTC. The gene calls are TRBV2 and TRBJ2-5; D is undetermined. Germline V gene lookup returns CDR1 SNHLY and CDR2 FYNNEI. The V gene lost 11 bases and the J gene lost 3 bases, with 10 bases spanning the gap. The CDR3 covers 11 residues.

The V and J genes are TRBV7-9 and TRBJ2-5; D not certain. The CDR3 runs 14 residues. V shed 1 base and J shed 5 bases, with 11 bases lying between them. CDR1 is SEHNR, CDR2 FQNEAQ, per germline (reference sequence). CDR3 in amino acids: CASSLGVGRETQYF. As DNA, the CDR3 is TGTGCCAGCAGCTTAGGTGTCGGCAGGGAGACCCAGTACTTC.